One and the same sample provided the 9 T cell receptor beta chains below, sequenced in a study of CD8+ T cells in alopecia areata. Sequencing templates came from extracted RNA that was reverse transcribed into cDNA. TCRdb's copy holds only in-frame clones and misses some; the assay was immunoSEQ multiplex PCR. Among over 200,000 clones listed, 57% were seen once. Sample: CD4+ T cells sorted from blood, taken at week 0. Receptors were obtained from a human donor with alopecia areata.

The rearrangement links TRBV7-9 to TRBJ2-3; a weak D match, TRBD1 (5 bases). Between the trimmed V and J ends, which lost 6 bases and 6 bases, there was a span of 19 bases. This CDR3 comprises 15 residues. The germline V gene encodes CDR1 SEHNR and CDR2 FQNEAQ (reference sequence). Here the CDR3 DNA reads TGTGCCAGCAGGGGAAGAACCAGGGATAAGGATACGCAGTATTTT. This gives the protein CASRGRTRDKDTQYF. Looking up the rest from reference TRBV7-9 and TRBJ2-3 gives the full variable domain: DTGVSQNPRHKITKRGQNVTFRCDPISEHNRLYWYRQTLGQGPEFLTYFQNEAQLEKSRLLSDRFSAERPKGSFSTLEIQRTEQGDSAMYLCASRGRTRDKDTQYFGPGTRLTVL.

In nucleotides, the CDR3 is TGCGCCAGCAGCTTTCAGCCATTGGAGGGCTTGGATGAGCAGTTCTTC. Its protein product is CASSFQPLEGLDEQFF. The V gene is TRBV5-1, the J gene TRBJ2-1; TRBD2 is a possible D gene (6 bases). The CDR3 sequence is 16 residues long. The germline V and J ends were trimmed by 2 bases and 8 bases, with 20 bases remaining between them. Germline V gene lookup returns CDR1 SGHRS and CDR2 YFSETQ.

This clone was seen more than once but under ten times. The chain joins TRBV29-1 to TRBJ2-3; D is tentatively TRBD1 or TRBD2 (5 bases each). The CDR3 sequence is 13 residues long. The V end was cut by 5 bases, the J end by 3 bases, with 12 bases between. Germline CDR1 reads SQVTM; CDR2 reads ANQGSEA. CDR3 residues: CSVWDQGTDTQYF. For the CDR3, the DNA is TGCAGCGTTTGGGACCAAGGGACAGATACGCAGTATTTT.

This chain connects TRBV7-2 to TRBJ1-5, with TRBD1 as a possible D gene (6 bases). Germline-derived CDR1 and CDR2 are SGHTA and FQGNSA. This CDR3 contains 14 residues. Trimming left V 1 base short and J 3 bases short, with 7 bases between. The chain's CDR3 is CASSLDRANQPQHF. Here the CDR3 DNA reads TGTGCCAGCAGCTTAGACAGGGCCAATCAGCCCCAGCATTTT.

This chain connects TRBV6-1 to TRBJ2-7; maybe TRBD1 (6 bases). This CDR3 has 14 residues. Germline CDR1 and CDR2: MNHNS and SASEGT. Trimming took off 5 bases at V and 3 bases at J, with 14 bases between the two ends. The CDR3 here is CASSRTRGSYEQYF. CDR3 bases: TGTGCCAGCAGTCGGACAAGGGGGAGCTACGAGCAGTACTTC.

There are a few counts of this clone. The chain is built from TRBV5-1 and TRBJ2-3, with a possible D match to TRBD1 (6 bases). Germline CDR1 reads SGHRS; CDR2 reads YFSETQ. This CDR3 comprises 14 residues. Trimming removed 10 bases from V and 2 bases from J, with 17 bases in between. The DNA of the CDR3 is TGCGCCTCTGGGGGCAACCCCTACACAGATACGCAGTATTTT. Translating gives CASGGNPYTDTQYF.

V and J are TRBV5-4 and TRBJ2-3; D possibly matches TRBD1 or TRBD2 (5 bases each). The CDR3 has 14 residues. Germline loops: CDR1 SGHNT, CDR2 YYREEE (reference sequence). V was clipped by 9 bases and J by 2 bases, with 16 bases between them. The CDR3 region is CAISLGDPTDTQYF. The CDR3 DNA follows: TGTGCCATCTCCCTGGGGGACCCCACAGATACGCAGTATTTT. Supplemented by reference TRBV5-4 and TRBJ2-3, the full variable domain reads ETGVTQSPTHLIKTRGQQVTLRCSSQSGHNTVSWYQQALGQGPQFIFQYYREEENGRGNFPPRFSGLQFPNYSSELNVNALELDDSALYLCAISLGDPTDTQYFGPGTRLTVL.

The gene calls are TRBV6-5 and TRBJ1-1, with D hard to call. Looked up from germline, CDR1 is MNHEY and CDR2 is SVGAGI. CDR3 length: 15 amino acids. Trimming removed 4 bases from V and 1 base from J, with 13 bases in between. For the CDR3, the DNA is TGTGCCAGCAGTTCCCCATCGGCCGCGAACACTGAAGCTTTCTTT. Translation: CASSSPSAANTEAFF.

The chain links TRBV4-1 to TRBJ2-7; 10 nucleotides align to TRBD2. Unmatched junction bases numbered 12, after V lost 4 bases and J lost 6 bases. This CDR3 has 16 residues. The germline V gene encodes CDR1 MGHRA and CDR2 YSYEKL. The CDR3 sequence: CASSRTLIAGGSEQYF. The CDR3 bases are TGCGCCAGCAGCCGTACCCTAATAGCGGGAGGATCCGAGCAGTACTTC.